This T cell receptor (beta chain) was sequenced during a study of cytomegalovirus exposure and HLA in healthy donors. Details on this clone: The target antigen is unknown.

The V gene's germline CDR1 is SEHNR and CDR2 FQNEAQ (reference sequence). V shed 5 bases and J 4 bases; nucleotides not matched to a gene: 7. The CDR3 loop spans 15 amino acids. General study findings and limits: Many donors shared some public TCRs, even though most TCR sequences were rare. In vitro confirmation showed a few CMV-associated chains to be CMV antigen specific. For cytomegalovirus status, the classifier reportedly gave diagnoses with high specificity and sensitivity. Cytomegalovirus association was assigned to about 180 TCR beta chains.

The protocol was immunoSEQ multiplex PCR, while the TCRdb copy is restricted to in-frame clones and leaves out a portion. Of about 110,000 clones listed, about 85% are singletons. The TCR originated in a woman aged 18-29 years in good health and CMV-seronegative. The chain employs TRBV7-9 and TRBJ2-1; TRBD2 agrees at 8 bases. Sequenced input: PBMCs. The CDR3 protein is CASSRPGLGYNEQFF. CDR3 DNA sequence: TGTGCCAGCAGCCGGCCGGGACTAGGGTACAATGAGCAGTTCTTC.